This T cell receptor (beta chain) was recorded in a study of graft-versus-host responses after intestinal transplantation. General observations from the study: Individuals carrying graft-donor T cell macrochimerism showed high graft-versus-host to host-versus-graft clonal ratios in allografts.

V was pared by 0 bases and J by 4 bases, with 7 bases between. CDR1 and CDR2 (germline): MGHRA, YSYEKL. The CDR3 runs 13 residues. This table comes from immunoSEQ multiplex PCR, and its TCRdb copy is limited to in-frame clones, with some not included. The data hold more than 90,000 clones, with around 93% observed a single time. Remarks on this clone: Antigen: not known. The same CDR3 arises from other DNA sequences in this sample as well.

The TCR originated in a human donor who received an intestinal transplant. The gene calls are TRBV4-1 and TRBJ2-7; no firm D call. Material: unstimulated CD8+ T cells sorted from spleen or lymph node cells, obtained before intestinal transplant. This CDR3 is CASSQDRGYEQYF. In DNA form, the CDR3 reads TGCGCCAGCAGCCAAGATCGAGGATACGAGCAGTACTTC.